This TCR beta chain appears in the sequencing data of a study of cytotoxic CD8 clonotypes in ibrutinib-treated CLL (dated by TCRdb to the early 2020s). In terms of the full investigation: The cohort included some 14 treatment-naive and under 13 relapsed/refractory patients; 17 were IGHV unmutated. An average of around 260,000 productive templates and tens of thousands of productive rearrangements was obtained per sample. Patients were still on ibrutinib when every remission and progressive disease sample was collected. The response samples were drawn at a median of roughly twelve months into treatment, with a range of roughly 6 to 36 months. Cryopreserved peripheral blood mononuclear cells were obtained before treatment, at response, and at either sustained remission or disease progression. Responses were partial in 24 patients and complete in 2; after median about 70 months follow-up, around 14 stayed in remission and some twelve progressed. Longitudinal samples were obtainable from about 30% of the roughly 90 participants in the trial.

The CDR3 runs 15 amino acids, cysteine and phenylalanine included. Solely the CDR3 DNA is kept, with 45 bases framed from the first base. CDR1 LNHDA and CDR2 SQIVND are derived from the germline V gene (reference sequence). The germline V and J ends show losses of 6 bases and 6 bases respectively, and no gene match explains 6 bases of the junction. The goal of deep resolution MiSeq sequencing was a depth between 1 in 1 million and 1 in 200,000 T cells, and coverage averaged 10x per clonotype. The immunoSEQ hsTCRB Kit was used to generate the TCR beta libraries. Per the original workflow: ImmunoSEQ Data Assistant and ImmunoSEQ Analyzer were used for data analysis, and V, D and J genes were assigned according to IMGT definitions. Clonality, which ranges from 0 to 1, was calculated as one minus the normalized Shannon entropy of productive rearrangement frequencies. Only overrepresented clonotypes making up at least 0.05% of the repertoire of each patient were included in the public clonotype analysis. Approximately 13 age-matched healthy donor repertoires from immuneACCESS served as clonality controls. In TCRdb, the immuneACCESS table is reduced to in-frame sequences with V and J assigned. These tables do not hold every clone; where another copy was compared, an unresolved V gene accounts for under half, and the others remain unexplained. That table is the source of V, J and clone size, and D and trimming were worked out from the DNA. The sample table contains 250,000 to 350,000 clones; only one count was recorded for roughly four fifths of them. The top ten clonotypes cover around 6% of the sample.

The sample holds one count of this clone. No cognate antigen has been identified for it. Base qualities are not at hand, and no much larger clone is one base apart. Broad study findings and their caveats: Sustained-remission and progressing patients did not have matched sampling times, and lymph node repertoires were not examined. At ibrutinib response clonality went up, during sustained remission it held steady, and at progression it dropped back toward baseline. Baseline clonality exceeded that of age-matched healthy donors and correlated strongly with circulating CD8+ T-cell counts. Public clonotypes were found to be uncommon and were observed to contract or remain stable during treatment; the increase in clonality was shown to reflect expansion of private clonotypes at ibrutinib response.

The time point label for this specimen denotes: progressive disease on ibrutinib. Roughly 2 micrograms of genomic DNA were extracted from cryopreserved PBMCs for TCR beta library preparation. Longitudinal blood samples from CLL patients on ibrutinib monotherapy underwent high-throughput TCR beta sequencing. The patients took part in an open-label, single-center phase 2 trial of ibrutinib monotherapy. This clonotype was obtained from a human donor with chronic lymphocytic leukemia. The sample here was PBMCs, taken at disease progression, from a patient treated with ibrutinib. The V and J genes are TRBV19 and TRBJ2-1; TRBD1 fits 12 bases in the junction. The DNA sequence is as follows: TGTGCCAGTAGACAGGGACAGGGGGCGGCCAATGAGCAGTTCTTC. Translated, it gives CASRQGQGAANEQFF.